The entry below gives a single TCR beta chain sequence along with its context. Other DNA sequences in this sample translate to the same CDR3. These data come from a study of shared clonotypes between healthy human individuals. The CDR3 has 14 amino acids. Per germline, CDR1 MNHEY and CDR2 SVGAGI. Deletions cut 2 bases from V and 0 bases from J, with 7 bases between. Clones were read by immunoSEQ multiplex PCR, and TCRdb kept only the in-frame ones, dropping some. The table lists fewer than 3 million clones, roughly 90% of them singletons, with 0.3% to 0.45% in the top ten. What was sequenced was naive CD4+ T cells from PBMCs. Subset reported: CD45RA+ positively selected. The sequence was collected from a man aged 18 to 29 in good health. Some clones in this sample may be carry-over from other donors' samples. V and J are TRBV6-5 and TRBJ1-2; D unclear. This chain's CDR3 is CASSYRRANYGYTF. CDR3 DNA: TGTGCCAGCAGTTACAGACGGGCTAACTATGGCTACACCTTC.